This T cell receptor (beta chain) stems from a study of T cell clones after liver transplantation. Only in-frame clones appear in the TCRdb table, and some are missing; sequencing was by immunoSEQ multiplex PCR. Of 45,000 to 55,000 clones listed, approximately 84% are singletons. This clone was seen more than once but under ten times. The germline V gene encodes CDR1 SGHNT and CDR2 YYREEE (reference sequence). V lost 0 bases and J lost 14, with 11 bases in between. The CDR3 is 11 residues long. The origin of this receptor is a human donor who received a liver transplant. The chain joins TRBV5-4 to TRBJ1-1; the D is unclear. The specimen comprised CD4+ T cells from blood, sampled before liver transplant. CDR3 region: CASSLEGRAFF. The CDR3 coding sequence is TGTGCCAGCAGCTTGGAGGGCCGCGCCTTCTTT.